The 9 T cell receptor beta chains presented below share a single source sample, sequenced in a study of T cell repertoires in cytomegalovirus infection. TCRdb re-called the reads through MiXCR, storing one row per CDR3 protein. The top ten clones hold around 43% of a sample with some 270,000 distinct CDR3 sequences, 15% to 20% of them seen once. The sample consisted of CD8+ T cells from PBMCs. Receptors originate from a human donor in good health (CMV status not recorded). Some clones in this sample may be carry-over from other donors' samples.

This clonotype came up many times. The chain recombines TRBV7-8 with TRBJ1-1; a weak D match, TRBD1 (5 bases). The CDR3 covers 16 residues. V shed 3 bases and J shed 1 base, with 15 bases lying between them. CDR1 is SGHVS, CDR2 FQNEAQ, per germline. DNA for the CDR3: TGTGCCAGCAGCTTGCTGGTAGGGGCACGGAACACTGAAGCTTTCTTT. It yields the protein CASSLLVGARNTEAFF.

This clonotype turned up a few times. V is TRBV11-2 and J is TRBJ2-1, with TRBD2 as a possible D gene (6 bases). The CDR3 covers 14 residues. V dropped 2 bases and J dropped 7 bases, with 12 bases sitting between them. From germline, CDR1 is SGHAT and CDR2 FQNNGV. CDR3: CASSLSSGRNEQFF. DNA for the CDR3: TGTGCCAGCAGCTTATCTTCTGGGAGGAATGAGCAGTTCTTC.

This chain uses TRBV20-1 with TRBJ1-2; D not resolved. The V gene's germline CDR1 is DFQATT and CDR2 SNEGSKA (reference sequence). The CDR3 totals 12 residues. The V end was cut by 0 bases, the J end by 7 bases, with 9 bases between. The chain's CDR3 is CSARDGESGYTF. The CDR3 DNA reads TGCAGTGCTAGAGATGGGGAAAGTGGCTACACCTTC.

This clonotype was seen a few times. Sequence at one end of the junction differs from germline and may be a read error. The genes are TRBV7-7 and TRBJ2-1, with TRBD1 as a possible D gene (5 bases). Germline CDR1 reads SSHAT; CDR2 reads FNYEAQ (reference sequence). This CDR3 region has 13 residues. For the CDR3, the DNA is TGTGCTAGCAGCTTATCCAGGGCCAATGAGCAGTTCTTC. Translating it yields CASSLSRANEQFF.

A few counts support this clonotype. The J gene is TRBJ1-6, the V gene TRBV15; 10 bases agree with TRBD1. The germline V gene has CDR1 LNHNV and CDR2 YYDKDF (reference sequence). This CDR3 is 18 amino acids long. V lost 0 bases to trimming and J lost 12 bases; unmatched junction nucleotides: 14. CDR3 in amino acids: CATSRDRTWTGGLLPLHF. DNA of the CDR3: TGTGCCACCAGCAGAGATAGGACCTGGACAGGGGGTTTACTACCCCTCCACTTT. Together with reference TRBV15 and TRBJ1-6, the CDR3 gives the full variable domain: DAMVIQNPRYQVTQFGKPVTLSCSQTLNHNVMYWYQQKSSQAPKLLFHYYDKDFNNEADTPDNFQSRRPNTSFCFLDIRSPGLGDTAMYLCATSRDRTWTGGLLPLHFGNGTRLTVT.

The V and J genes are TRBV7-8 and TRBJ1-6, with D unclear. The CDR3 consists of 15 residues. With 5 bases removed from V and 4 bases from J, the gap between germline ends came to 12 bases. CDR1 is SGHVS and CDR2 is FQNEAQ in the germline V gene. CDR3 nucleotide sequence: TGTGCCAGCAGCGAGAGCCCGAATTATAATTCACCCCTCCACTTT. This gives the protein CASSESPNYNSPLHF. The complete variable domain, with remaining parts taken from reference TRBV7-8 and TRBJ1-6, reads GAGVSQSPRYKVAKRGQDVALRCDPISGHVSLFWYQQALGQGPEFLTYFQNEAQLDKSGLPSDRFFAERPEGSVSTLKIQRTQQEDSAVYLCASSESPNYNSPLHFGNGTRLTVT.

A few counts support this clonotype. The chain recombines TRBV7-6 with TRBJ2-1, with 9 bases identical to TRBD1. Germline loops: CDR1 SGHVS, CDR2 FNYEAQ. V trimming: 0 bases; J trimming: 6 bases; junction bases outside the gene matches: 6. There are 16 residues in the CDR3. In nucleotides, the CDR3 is TGTGCCAGCAGCTTAGCAGGACAGGGGTTATTCAATGAGCAGTTCTTC. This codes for CASSLAGQGLFNEQFF. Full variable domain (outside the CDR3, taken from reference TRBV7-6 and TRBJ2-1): GAGVSQSPRYKVTKRGQDVALRCDPISGHVSLYWYRQALGQGPEFLTYFNYEAQQDKSGLPNDRFSAERPEGSISTLTIQRTEQRDSAMYRCASSLAGQGLFNEQFFGPGTRLTVL.

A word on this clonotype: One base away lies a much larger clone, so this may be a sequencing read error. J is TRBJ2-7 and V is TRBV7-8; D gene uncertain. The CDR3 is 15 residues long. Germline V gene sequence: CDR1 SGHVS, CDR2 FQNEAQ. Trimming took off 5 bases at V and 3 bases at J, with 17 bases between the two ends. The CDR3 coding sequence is TGTGCCAGCAGCAAATCGACAAGGATCCTCTACGAGCAGTACTTC. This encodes CASSKSTRILYEQYF.

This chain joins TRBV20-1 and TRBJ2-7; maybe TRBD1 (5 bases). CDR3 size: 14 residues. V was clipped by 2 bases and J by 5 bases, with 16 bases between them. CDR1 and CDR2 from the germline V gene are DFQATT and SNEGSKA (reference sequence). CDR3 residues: CSARNQGGSDEQYF. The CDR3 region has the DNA TGCAGTGCTAGAAACCAGGGTGGGTCAGACGAGCAGTACTTC.